The 28 T cell receptor beta chains presented below share a single source sample, sequenced in a study of shared clonotypes between healthy human individuals. Assay: immunoSEQ multiplex PCR; the TCRdb copy retains only in-frame clones and omits some. The sample gives about 2,500,000 clones, 85% to 95% of which show up once; over 0.12% is in the top ten. Sequencing was done on a sample of naive CD4+ T cells sorted from blood. Subset reported: CD45RA+ positively selected. Receptors were obtained from a man aged 18-30 years in good health.

Turning to this clone: Other DNA sequences in this specimen translate into the identical CDR3. This chain uses TRBV5-1 with TRBJ2-6; D remains unclear. The V gene's germline CDR1 is SGHRS and CDR2 YFSETQ. The CDR3 covers 14 residues. Trimming took off 3 bases at V and 0 bases at J, with 4 bases between the two ends. The CDR3 DNA sequence: TGCGCCAGCAGCTCAAGCTCTGGGGCCAACGTCCTGACTTTC. Translated, it gives CASSSSSGANVLTF.

This clone was recorded only once. The chain carries TRBV30 and TRBJ2-1; 8 nucleotides align to TRBD1. J was trimmed by 13 bases and V by 3 bases; bases with no gene match: 11. The length of the CDR3 is 13 residues. CDR1 and CDR2 from the germline V gene are GTSNPN and SVGIG (reference sequence). CDR3 coding DNA: TGTGCCTGGAGAGCCCAACAAGGGACAGGACAGTTCTTC. Protein sequence: CAWRAQQGTGQFF.

This clone was picked up a small number of times. The rearrangement uses TRBV9 and TRBJ1-1; D is uncertain. The CDR3 loop spans 13 amino acids. The germline V and J ends were trimmed by 4 bases and 0 bases, with 7 bases remaining between them. Per germline, CDR1 SGDLS and CDR2 YYNGEE. This chain's CDR3 is CASSPQLNTEAFF. The CDR3 nucleotides are TGTGCCAGCAGCCCGCAGTTGAACACTGAAGCTTTCTTT.

The rearrangement joins TRBV30 to TRBJ1-2; TRBD1 matches 7 bases. Germline values: CDR1 GTSNPN, CDR2 SVGIG (reference sequence). The CDR3 extends over 13 amino acids. J gave up 1 base and V 4 bases, and 3 bases lay outside the gene matches. CDR3 DNA: TGTGCCTGGACCTGGGACAGTAACTATGGCTACACCTTC. This sequence encodes CAWTWDSNYGYTF.

The chain uses TRBV30 and TRBJ2-7; D not certain. Germline V lookup: CDR1 GTSNPN, CDR2 SVGIG (reference sequence). CDR3 length: 13 residues. The germline V and J ends were trimmed by 2 bases and 5 bases, with 13 bases remaining between them. In DNA form, the CDR3 reads TGTGCCTGGAGTCTCCAAAGACTGGACGAGCAGTACTTC. Translation: CAWSLQRLDEQYF.

The chain has TRBV5-1 and TRBJ2-5; TRBD1 agrees at 8 bases. Trimming removed 4 bases from V and 5 bases from J; junction bases left unmatched: 10. Per germline, CDR1 SGHRS and CDR2 YFSETQ. This CDR3 spans 15 amino acids. This CDR3 reads CASSADPGGRETQYF. CDR3 coding DNA: TGCGCCAGCAGCGCGGACCCAGGGGGCCGGGAGACCCAGTACTTC.

The chain employs TRBV18 and TRBJ1-2, with D perhaps TRBD1 (5 bases). The germline gives CDR1 KGHSH, CDR2 LQKENI. CDR3 length: 13 residues. Trimming removed 8 bases at V and 8 bases at J, with 18 bases between. CDR3 protein: CASPRGVRVGYTF. As DNA, the CDR3 is TGTGCCAGCCCTCGGGGCGTTCGAGTAGGCTACACCTTC. Full variable domain (remainder filled in from reference TRBV18 and TRBJ1-2): NAGVMQNPRHLVRRRGQEARLRCSPMKGHSHVYWYRQLPEEGLKFMVYLQKENIIDESGMPKERFSAEFPKEGPSILRIQQVVRGDSAAYFCASPRGVRVGYTFGSGTRLTVV.

The V gene is TRBV7-2, the J gene TRBJ2-6, with TRBD2 as a possible D gene (6 bases). The germline CDR1 and CDR2 sequences are SGHTA and FQGNSA. Trimming cost V 5 bases and J 0 bases, with 14 bases left between them. The CDR3 has 17 residues. CDR3 sequence (DNA): TGTGCCAGCAGCCCCGGGACTGACTACTCTGGGGCCAACGTCCTGACTTTC. Protein sequence: CASSPGTDYSGANVLTF.

The CDR3 here is CASSPMGQNTEAFF. CDR3 nucleotides: TGCGCCAGCAGCCCGATGGGACAGAACACTGAAGCTTTCTTT. The chain carries TRBV5-1 and TRBJ1-1, with D possibly being TRBD1 (6 bases). V was shortened by 4 bases and J by 1 base, with 11 bases between the two germline ends. The CDR3 is 14 residues long. Germline V lookup: CDR1 SGHRS, CDR2 YFSETQ.

This chain links TRBV6-5 with TRBJ1-1; tentative D call: TRBD1 (6 bases). The CDR3 consists of 16 residues. The germline V and J ends were trimmed by 2 bases and 10 bases, with 23 bases remaining between them. The V gene's germline CDR1 is MNHEY and CDR2 SVGAGI. CDR3 sequence (DNA): TGTGCCAGCAGTTACATGGCGTCAGGGGCAAAAGGGGGAGCTTTCTTT. Translation gives CASSYMASGAKGGAFF.

J is TRBJ1-1 and V is TRBV7-8; D gene uncertain. The CDR3 runs 15 residues. Trimming took 6 bases from V and 1 from J, leaving 15 bases between them. Per germline, CDR1 SGHVS and CDR2 FQNEAQ. CDR3 amino acids: CASRRQRAANTEAFF. DNA of the CDR3: TGTGCCAGCAGGCGACAAAGGGCGGCGAACACTGAAGCTTTCTTT.

The chain carries TRBV19 and TRBJ1-3; the D is unclear. The CDR3 loop spans 14 amino acids. The V gene lost 9 bases and the J gene lost 0 bases, with 12 bases spanning the gap. CDR1 and CDR2 (germline): LNHDA, SQIVND (reference sequence). As DNA, the CDR3 is TGTGCCAGCGTTAACGGATTCTCTGGAAACACCATATATTTT. Protein: CASVNGFSGNTIYF.

This chain uses TRBV6-1 with TRBJ2-5; 8 bases match TRBD2. Germline-derived CDR1 and CDR2 are MNHNS and SASEGT. The junction had 8 bases not matched to a gene; V was cut back by 10 bases and J by 4 bases. This CDR3 is 13 amino acids long. The CDR3 region is CATPLSGGETQYF. The CDR3 region has the DNA TGTGCCACCCCCCTCAGCGGGGGAGAGACCCAGTACTTC.

This clone was observed once. The chain has TRBV5-1 and TRBJ1-2; 8 bases map to TRBD1. This CDR3 has 13 amino acids. Germline V gene lookup returns CDR1 SGHRS and CDR2 YFSETQ. V gave up 4 bases and J gave up 8 bases; unmatched junction bases: 7. CDR3 DNA sequence: TGCGCCAGCAGCCAGGGGACAGGATCCGGCTACACCTTC. It codes for CASSQGTGSGYTF. Full variable domain (remainder filled in from reference TRBV5-1 and TRBJ1-2): KAGVTQTPRYLIKTRGQQVTLSCSPISGHRSVSWYQQTPGQGLQFLFEYFSETQRNKGNFPGRFSGRQFSNSRSEMNVSTLELGDSALYLCASSQGTGSGYTFGSGTRLTVV.

The J gene is TRBJ1-2, the V gene TRBV2; D perhaps matches TRBD1 (6 bases). V was clipped by 6 bases and J by 14 bases, with 16 bases between them. The CDR3 sequence is 11 residues long. Per the germline V gene, CDR1 is SNHLY and CDR2 is FYNNEI. In DNA form, the CDR3 reads TGTGCCAGCAGAGCCGGACAGCAGGAAACCTTC. Encoded protein: CASRAGQQETF. Full variable domain (remainder filled in from reference TRBV2 and TRBJ1-2): EPEVTQTPSHQVTQMGQEVILRCVPISNHLYFYWYRQILGQKVEFLVSFYNNEISEKSEIFDDQFSVERPDGSNFTLKIRSTKLEDSAMYFCASRAGQQETFGSGTRLTVV.

This clone turned up a few times. The genes are TRBV5-1 and TRBJ1-1; no clear D gene. CDR1 and CDR2 from the germline V gene are SGHRS and YFSETQ. CDR3 size: 13 residues. The V end lost 4 bases, the J end lost 6 bases, and 13 bases lay between the germline ends. This CDR3 is CASSEGPLSEAFF. As DNA, the CDR3 is TGCGCCAGCAGCGAGGGCCCCTTGTCTGAAGCTTTCTTT.

The CDR3 reads CASSPPIGSGNTIYF. CDR3 DNA sequence: TGTGCCAGCTCACCACCCATTGGCTCTGGAAACACCATATATTTT. The chain couples TRBV18 to TRBJ1-3, with D uncertain. Trimming stripped 0 bases from V and 0 bases from J, with 6 bases between. Germline assignment: CDR1 KGHSH and CDR2 LQKENI. The CDR3 consists of 15 residues.

The V call is TRBV9, the J call TRBJ1-4; possibly TRBD1 for D (5 bases). The germline V and J ends were trimmed by 4 bases and 4 bases, with 14 bases remaining between them. CDR1 and CDR2 from the germline V gene are SGDLS and YYNGEE. The CDR3 is made up of 15 amino acids. DNA for the CDR3: TGTGCCAGCAGCTCCGGGGGGACGAATAATGAAAAACTGTTTTTT. It codes for CASSSGGTNNEKLFF. Full variable domain (rest looked up from reference TRBV9 and TRBJ1-4): DSGVTQTPKHLITATGQRVTLRCSPRSGDLSVYWYQQSLDQGLQFLIQYYNGEERAKGNILERFSAQQFPDLHSELNLSSLELGDSALYFCASSSGGTNNEKLFFGSGTQLSVL.

The chain joins TRBV19 to TRBJ1-2; no clear D gene. CDR3 length: 13 residues. CDR1 LNHDA and CDR2 SQIVND come from the germline V gene (reference sequence). Trimming pared 0 bases from V and 3 bases from J, leaving 5 bases between. CDR3 residues: CASSIDPYYGYTF. CDR3 in DNA: TGTGCCAGTAGTATAGATCCCTACTATGGCTACACCTTC.

The chain carries TRBV5-1 and TRBJ2-7; D possibly corresponds to TRBD2 (7 bases). CDR3 size: 14 residues. Germline V gene data show CDR1 as SGHRS and CDR2 as YFSETQ. Between the trimmed V and J ends, which lost 6 bases and 4 bases, there was a span of 17 bases. The CDR3 reads CASNPGGGLYEQYF. The DNA for the CDR3 is TGCGCCAGCAACCCAGGCGGGGGCCTATACGAGCAGTACTTC.

A remark on this clone: Other DNA sequences in this sample translate to the same CDR3. V and J are TRBV2 and TRBJ2-2; D assignment may be TRBD1 or TRBD2 (6 bases each). The V end was cut by 7 bases, the J end by 0 bases, with 9 bases between. This CDR3 comprises 14 residues. Germline V gene data show CDR1 as SNHLY and CDR2 as FYNNEI. CDR3 in amino acids: CASTGGANTGELFF. The DNA of the CDR3 is TGTGCCAGCACCGGGGGCGCGAACACCGGGGAGCTGTTTTTT.

The rearrangement links TRBV21-1 to TRBJ2-7; the table's D call, TRBD2, was not checked against the DNA. TRBV21-1 counts as a pseudogene. The CDR3 extends over 22 amino acids. The CDR3 is CASSKVRRTSGRLRATRYEQYF. The CDR3 nucleotides are TGTGCCAGCAGCAAAGTCAGGCGCACTAGCGGGAGGCTCCGGGCTACCCGATACGAGCAGTACTTC.

This chain links TRBV7-9 with TRBJ2-2; no firm D call. The ends were cut back, 1 base at V and 6 bases at J, with 15 bases in the middle. The CDR3 sequence is 16 residues long. Germline CDR1 SEHNR, CDR2 FQNEAQ (reference sequence). The CDR3 sequence: CASSLEGLLKSGELFF. The CDR3 region has the DNA TGTGCCAGCAGCTTAGAGGGCTTGCTGAAATCCGGGGAGCTGTTTTTT.

In its sample, this clone was seen once. Additional DNA sequences in this sample encode the identical CDR3. The chain uses TRBV30 and TRBJ2-3; TRBD2 matches at 12 bases. CDR3 length: 15 amino acids. The V gene end was trimmed by 0 bases and the J gene end by 5 bases; junction bases not matched to a gene: 3. From germline, CDR1 is GTSNPN and CDR2 SVGIG (reference sequence). The CDR3 nucleotides read TGTGCCTGGAGTGTCCTAGCGGGAGGGAAAGATACGCAGTATTTT. Its protein product is CAWSVLAGGKDTQYF.

Comment on this clone: The sample holds other DNA sequences that translate to the same CDR3. The V gene is TRBV18, the J gene TRBJ2-5; no definite D call. The CDR3 extends over 13 amino acids. Germline CDR1 reads KGHSH; CDR2 reads LQKENI. The germline V and J ends were trimmed by 6 bases and 1 base, with 9 bases remaining between them. The CDR3 spells CASSPPSQETQYF. Here the CDR3 DNA reads TGTGCCAGCTCCCCTCCCAGCCAAGAGACCCAGTACTTC.

This chain connects TRBV5-4 to TRBJ1-2; no clear D. CDR3 length equals 14 residues. V lost 4 bases and J 2 bases, leaving 12 bases between the germline ends. The V gene's germline CDR1 is SGHNT and CDR2 YYREEE (reference sequence). The CDR3 protein is CASSLAGFNYGYTF. The CDR3 DNA sequence: TGTGCCAGCAGCCTGGCGGGCTTCAACTATGGCTACACCTTC.

With respect to this clone: Other nucleotide sequences from this sample produce the same CDR3. This rearrangement joins TRBV5-1 to TRBJ1-5; no reliable D call. V lost 4 bases and J 3 bases, leaving 8 bases between the germline ends. Germline V gene lookup returns CDR1 SGHRS and CDR2 YFSETQ. This CDR3 is built from 13 residues. CDR3 region: CASSLGINQPQHF. The CDR3, as DNA: TGCGCCAGCAGCCTCGGTATCAATCAGCCCCAGCATTTT. The full variable domain, in which reference TRBV5-1 and TRBJ1-5 provide the parts outside the CDR3, is KAGVTQTPRYLIKTRGQQVTLSCSPISGHRSVSWYQQTPGQGLQFLFEYFSETQRNKGNFPGRFSGRQFSNSRSEMNVSTLELGDSALYLCASSLGINQPQHFGDGTRLSIL.

The chain is built from TRBV30 and TRBJ1-4, with D perhaps TRBD1 (5 bases). The CDR3 has 13 residues. Germline V CDR1 and CDR2: GTSNPN, SVGIG (reference sequence). With 2 bases removed from V and 8 bases from J, the gap between germline ends came to 12 bases. The CDR3 coding sequence is TGTGCCTGGAGTAGGGGATTCGGGGAAAAACTGTTTTTT. It encodes CAWSRGFGEKLFF.